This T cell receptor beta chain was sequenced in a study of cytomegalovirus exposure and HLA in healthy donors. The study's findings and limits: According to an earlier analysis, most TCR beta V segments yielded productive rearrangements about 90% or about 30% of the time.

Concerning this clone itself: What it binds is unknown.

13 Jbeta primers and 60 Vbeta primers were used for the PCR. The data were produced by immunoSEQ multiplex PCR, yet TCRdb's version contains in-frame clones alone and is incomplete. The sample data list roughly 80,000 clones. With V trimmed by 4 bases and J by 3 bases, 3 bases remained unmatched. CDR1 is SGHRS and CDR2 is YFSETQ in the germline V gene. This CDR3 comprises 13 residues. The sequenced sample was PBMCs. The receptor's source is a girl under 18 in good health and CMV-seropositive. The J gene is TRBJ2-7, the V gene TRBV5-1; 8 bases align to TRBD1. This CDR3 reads CASSKGQDYEQYF. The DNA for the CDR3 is TGCGCCAGCAGCAAGGGACAGGACTACGAGCAGTACTTC.